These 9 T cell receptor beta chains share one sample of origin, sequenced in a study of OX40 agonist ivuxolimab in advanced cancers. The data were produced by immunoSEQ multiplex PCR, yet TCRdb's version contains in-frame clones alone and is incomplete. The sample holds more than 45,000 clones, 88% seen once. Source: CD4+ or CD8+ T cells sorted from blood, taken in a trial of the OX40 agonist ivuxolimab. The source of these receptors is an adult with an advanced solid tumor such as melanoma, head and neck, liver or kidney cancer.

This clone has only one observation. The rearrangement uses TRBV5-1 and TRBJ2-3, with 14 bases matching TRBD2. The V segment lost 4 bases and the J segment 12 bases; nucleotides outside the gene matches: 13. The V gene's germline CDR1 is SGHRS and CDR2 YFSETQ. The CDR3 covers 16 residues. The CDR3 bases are TGCGCCAGCAGCCCGACTAGCGGGAGGGCCGGTGTCACTCAGTATTTT. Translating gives CASSPTSGRAGVTQYF.

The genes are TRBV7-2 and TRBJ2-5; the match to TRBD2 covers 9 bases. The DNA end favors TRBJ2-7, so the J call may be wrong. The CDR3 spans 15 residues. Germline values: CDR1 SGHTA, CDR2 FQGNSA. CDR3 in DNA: TGTGCCAGCAGCTCTGTAGCGGGAGCCGCCTACGAGCAGTACTTC. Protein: CASSSVAGAAYEQYF.

CDR3 residues: CASSLGQGSYEQYF. In nucleotides, the CDR3 is TGCGCCAGCAGCCTAGGACAGGGGTCCTACGAGCAGTACTTC. The genes are TRBV4-3 and TRBJ2-7; 9 bases match TRBD1. The CDR3 is made up of 14 amino acids. J was trimmed by 1 base and V by 4 bases; bases with no gene match: 2. Germline V gives CDR1 LGHNA, CDR2 YSLEER.

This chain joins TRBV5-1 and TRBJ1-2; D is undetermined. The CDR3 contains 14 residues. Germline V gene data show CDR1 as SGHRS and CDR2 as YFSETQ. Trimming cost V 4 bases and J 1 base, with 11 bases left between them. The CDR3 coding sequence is TGCGCCAGCAGCGTCGACACTTTTAACTATGGCTACACCTTC. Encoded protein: CASSVDTFNYGYTF.

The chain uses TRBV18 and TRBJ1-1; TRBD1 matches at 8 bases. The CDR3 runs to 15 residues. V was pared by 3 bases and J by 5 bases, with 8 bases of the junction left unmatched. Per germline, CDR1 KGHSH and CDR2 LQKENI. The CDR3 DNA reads TGTGCCAGCTCACCCCGGGACAGGAGGGGTACTGAAGCTTTCTTT. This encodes CASSPRDRRGTEAFF. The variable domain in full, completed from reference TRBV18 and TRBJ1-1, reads NAGVMQNPRHLVRRRGQEARLRCSPMKGHSHVYWYRQLPEEGLKFMVYLQKENIIDESGMPKERFSAEFPKEGPSILRIQQVVRGDSAAYFCASSPRDRRGTEAFFGQGTRLTVV.

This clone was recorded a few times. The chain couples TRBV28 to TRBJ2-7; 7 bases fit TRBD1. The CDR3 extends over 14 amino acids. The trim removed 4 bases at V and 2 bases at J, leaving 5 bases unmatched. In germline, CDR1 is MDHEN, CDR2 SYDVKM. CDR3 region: CASSSSGTAYEQYF. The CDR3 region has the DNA TGTGCCAGCAGTTCCTCCGGGACAGCCTACGAGCAGTACTTC.

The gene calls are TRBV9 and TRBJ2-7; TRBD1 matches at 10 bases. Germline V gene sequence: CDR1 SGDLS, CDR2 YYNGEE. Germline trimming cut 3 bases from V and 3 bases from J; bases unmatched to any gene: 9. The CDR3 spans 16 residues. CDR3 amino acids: CASSAEGQGRIYEQYF. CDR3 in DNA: TGTGCCAGCAGCGCCGAGGGACAGGGGAGAATCTACGAGCAGTACTTC. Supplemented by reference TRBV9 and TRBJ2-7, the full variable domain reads DSGVTQTPKHLITATGQRVTLRCSPRSGDLSVYWYQQSLDQGLQFLIQYYNGEERAKGNILERFSAQQFPDLHSELNLSSLELGDSALYFCASSAEGQGRIYEQYFGPGTRLTVT.

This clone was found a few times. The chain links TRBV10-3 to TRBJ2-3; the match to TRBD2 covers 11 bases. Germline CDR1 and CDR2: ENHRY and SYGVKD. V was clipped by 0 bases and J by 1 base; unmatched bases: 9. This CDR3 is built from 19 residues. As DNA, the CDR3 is TGTGCCATCAGTGAGTCGCATAGCGGGAGGGCAATTGGCACAGATACGCAGTATTTT. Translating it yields CAISESHSGRAIGTDTQYF.

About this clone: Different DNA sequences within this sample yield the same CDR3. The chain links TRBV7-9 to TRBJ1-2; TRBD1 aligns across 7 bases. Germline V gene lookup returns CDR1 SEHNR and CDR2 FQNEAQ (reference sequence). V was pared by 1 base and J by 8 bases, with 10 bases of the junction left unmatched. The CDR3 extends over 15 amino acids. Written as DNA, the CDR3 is TGTGCCAGCAGCTTAGAGGGGGCGGGGGTGTCGGGCTACACCTTC. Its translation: CASSLEGAGVSGYTF.